The 29 T cell receptor beta chains reported below all come from one sample, sequenced in a study of cytomegalovirus exposure and HLA in healthy donors. PCR was performed using 60 Vbeta and 13 Jbeta primers. Generated by immunoSEQ multiplex PCR, the TCRdb table keeps only in-frame clones and is missing some. The repertoire has fewer than 80,000 clones, roughly 74% of them found once; the top ten carry around 10%. Sequencing input: PBMCs. The receptors come from a woman aged 55-70 years in good health and CMV-seropositive.

The V and J genes are TRBV5-1 and TRBJ2-3; 7 nucleotides line up with TRBD1. The trim removed 0 bases at V and 3 bases at J, leaving 7 bases unmatched. From germline, CDR1 is SGHRS and CDR2 YFSETQ. The length of the CDR3 is 16 residues. In nucleotides, the CDR3 is TGCGCCAGCAGCTTGGTAGGGGGCGCAGGGACAGATACGCAGTATTTT. Encoded protein: CASSLVGGAGTDTQYF.

This rearrangement joins TRBV18 to TRBJ1-2; D might be TRBD1 (5 bases). Deletions cut 2 bases from V and 6 bases from J, with 10 bases between. From germline, CDR1 is KGHSH and CDR2 LQKENI. CDR3 length: 13 residues. CDR3 bases: TGTGCCAGCTCACCAGATCAGGGAAATGGCTACACCTTC. Protein: CASSPDQGNGYTF. Together with reference TRBV18 and TRBJ1-2, the CDR3 gives the full variable domain: NAGVMQNPRHLVRRRGQEARLRCSPMKGHSHVYWYRQLPEEGLKFMVYLQKENIIDESGMPKERFSAEFPKEGPSILRIQQVVRGDSAAYFCASSPDQGNGYTFGSGTRLTVV.

This chain uses TRBV5-5 with TRBJ2-3, with 8 bases identical to TRBD1. The trim removed 3 bases at V and 2 bases at J, leaving 5 bases unmatched. Germline CDR1 SGHKS, CDR2 YYEKEE (reference sequence). The CDR3 has 15 residues. The CDR3 nucleotides are TGTGCCAGCAGCTCCGACAGGGGTTACACAGATACGCAGTATTTT. Protein sequence: CASSSDRGYTDTQYF.

The chain joins TRBV2 to TRBJ2-2, with 9 bases fitting TRBD1. The CDR3 sequence is 15 residues long. The V and J ends lost 1 base and 8 bases, in that order; junction bases with no gene match: 5. Per germline, CDR1 SNHLY and CDR2 FYNNEI. CDR3 residues: CASSEDRGRVGELFF. As DNA, the CDR3 is TGTGCCAGCAGTGAAGACAGGGGGCGAGTGGGGGAGCTGTTTTTT.

The chain joins TRBV4-1 to TRBJ2-1, with 8 positions matching TRBD2. From germline, CDR1 is MGHRA and CDR2 YSYEKL. With 2 bases clipped from V and 10 bases from J, the junction kept 16 bases outside the gene matches. The CDR3 extends over 17 amino acids. The CDR3 region is CASSQYAGTRGGEEQFF. As DNA, the CDR3 is TGCGCCAGCAGCCAATATGCCGGGACTAGAGGGGGGGAGGAGCAGTTCTTC.

The chain is built from TRBV2 and TRBJ2-1; 7 positions agree with TRBD2. V shed 4 bases and J 6 bases; nucleotides not matched to a gene: 6. The CDR3 totals 14 residues. Germline V gives CDR1 SNHLY, CDR2 FYNNEI. The CDR3 bases are TGTGCCAGCAGTGTGGGGGAGGGTAGCAATGAGCAGTTCTTC. Its protein product is CASSVGEGSNEQFF.

The chain joins TRBV5-1 to TRBJ2-1, with 9 bases lining up with TRBD2. Germline V gene sequence: CDR1 SGHRS, CDR2 YFSETQ. With 0 bases clipped from V and 2 bases from J, the junction kept 3 bases outside the gene matches. The CDR3 covers 16 residues. This chain's CDR3 is CASSLDGGGAYNEQFF. As DNA, the CDR3 is TGCGCCAGCAGCTTGGACGGCGGGGGGGCCTACAATGAGCAGTTCTTC.

V is TRBV5-1 and J is TRBJ1-1; D ambiguous. The CDR3 has 14 residues. V lost 0 bases to trimming and J lost 4 bases, with 10 bases between them. Looked up from germline, CDR1 is SGHRS and CDR2 is YFSETQ. CDR3 residues: CASSLDPAGTEAFF. CDR3 DNA: TGCGCCAGCAGCTTGGACCCGGCGGGCACTGAAGCTTTCTTT.

Turning to this clone: Germline and junction disagree at one end, which may indicate a read error. The chain uses TRBV7-9 and TRBJ2-7; TRBD1 is a possible D gene (5 bases). The CDR3 extends over 12 amino acids. The germline V gene encodes CDR1 SEHNR and CDR2 FQNEAQ (reference sequence). CDR3 DNA: TGTTCCAGCAGCTTTACAGGTTACGAGCAGTACTTC. Its translation: CSSSFTGYEQYF. The full variable domain, in which reference TRBV7-9 and TRBJ2-7 provide the parts outside the CDR3, is DTGVSQNPRHKITKRGQNVTFRCDPISEHNRLYWYRQTLGQGPEFLTYFQNEAQLEKSRLLSDRFSAERPKGSFSTLEIQRTEQGDSAMYLCSSSFTGYEQYFGPGTRLTVT.

V gene TRBV6-1 combines with J gene TRBJ1-5; weak D call: TRBD1 (5 bases). With 2 bases removed from V and 7 bases from J, the gap between germline ends came to 9 bases. The CDR3 loop spans 13 amino acids. The germline V gene has CDR1 MNHNS and CDR2 SASEGT. In nucleotides, the CDR3 is TGTGCCAGCAGTGAACAGGAGGGGCAGCCCCAGCATTTT. The encoded protein is CASSEQEGQPQHF.

The chain recombines TRBV5-1 with TRBJ2-3; possible D gene TRBD1, 6 bases. V shed 5 bases and J shed 2 bases, with 12 bases lying between them. The CDR3 contains 14 residues. Germline loops: CDR1 SGHRS, CDR2 YFSETQ. CDR3 protein: CASSGGQFTDTQYF. DNA for the CDR3: TGCGCCAGCAGTGGAGGACAGTTCACAGATACGCAGTATTTT.

This chain connects TRBV7-9 to TRBJ2-1; TRBD2 is a possible D gene (6 bases). Germline V gene lookup returns CDR1 SEHNR and CDR2 FQNEAQ (reference sequence). This CDR3 contains 14 residues. Trimming took 4 bases from V and 8 from J, leaving 15 bases between them. CDR3 DNA: TGTGCCAGCAGCTCCCGTGGAGGGCTAGATGAGCAGTTCTTC. It specifies CASSSRGGLDEQFF.

The chain carries TRBV6-1 and TRBJ2-5; D unresolved. With the DNA end fitting TRBJ2-7 better, the J assignment may be wrong. The germline CDR1 and CDR2 sequences are MNHNS and SASEGT. The CDR3 consists of 14 residues. CDR3 sequence reads: CASSEDYSSYEQYF. The DNA of the CDR3 is TGTGCCAGCAGTGAAGACTATAGCTCCTACGAGCAGTACTTC.

The chain couples TRBV5-1 to TRBJ2-1; 7 nucleotides align to TRBD2. Germline trimming cut 7 bases from V and 8 bases from J; bases unmatched to any gene: 9. The CDR3 consists of 13 residues. CDR1 is SGHRS, CDR2 YFSETQ, per germline. The CDR3 nucleotides read TGCGCCAGCGGCCAGACTAGCTCCGATGAGCAGTTCTTC. Its translation: CASGQTSSDEQFF.

The V and J genes are TRBV5-1 and TRBJ2-5, with 7 nucleotides matching TRBD2. The CDR3 totals 15 residues. V lost 4 bases and J lost 1; bases outside the gene matches: 7. From germline, CDR1 is SGHRS and CDR2 YFSETQ. CDR3 sequence reads: CASSPIAGPQETQYF. CDR3 DNA: TGCGCCAGCAGCCCTATAGCGGGCCCCCAAGAGACCCAGTACTTC.

The chain uses TRBV27 and TRBJ2-7; TRBD1 matches at 7 bases. CDR3 length equals 14 residues. The germline V gene has CDR1 MNHEY and CDR2 SMNVEV (reference sequence). Unmatched junction bases numbered 2, after V lost 1 base and J lost 2 bases. The chain's CDR3 is CASSLLDRAYEQYF. Written as DNA, the CDR3 is TGTGCCAGCAGTTTATTAGACAGGGCCTACGAGCAGTACTTC.

This clone was seen a single time. The V call is TRBV13, the J call TRBJ2-5; unclear D gene. The CDR3 spans 13 residues. V lost 1 base, J lost 4 bases, and 7 bases lay in between. Germline CDR1 reads PRHDT; CDR2 reads FYEKMQ (reference sequence). The CDR3 spells CASSLVAGETQYF. CDR3 bases: TGTGCCAGCAGCTTAGTGGCTGGAGAGACCCAGTACTTC.

The V and J genes are TRBV5-1 and TRBJ2-3; 9 bases are shared with TRBD2. Unmatched junction bases numbered 3, after V lost 1 base and J lost 0 bases. The CDR3 sequence is 16 residues long. CDR1 is SGHRS and CDR2 is YFSETQ in the germline V gene. The CDR3 DNA sequence: TGCGCCAGCAGCTTGCGGCTAGCGGGGAGCACAGATACGCAGTATTTT. Its protein product is CASSLRLAGSTDTQYF. Full variable domain (remainder filled in from reference TRBV5-1 and TRBJ2-3): KAGVTQTPRYLIKTRGQQVTLSCSPISGHRSVSWYQQTPGQGLQFLFEYFSETQRNKGNFPGRFSGRQFSNSRSEMNVSTLELGDSALYLCASSLRLAGSTDTQYFGPGTRLTVL.

This clone has a handful of counts. The chain employs TRBV27 and TRBJ2-1; D might be TRBD2 (6 bases). Germline V gives CDR1 MNHEY, CDR2 SMNVEV (reference sequence). The germline V and J ends were trimmed by 7 bases and 5 bases, with 18 bases remaining between them. The CDR3 loop spans 15 amino acids. As DNA, the CDR3 is TGTGCCAGCATGAGGATAGCGCGGGGAGACAATGAGCAGTTCTTC. Its protein is CASMRIARGDNEQFF.

V is TRBV21-1 and J is TRBJ1-2; TRBD1 is taken as the D call from the table, unchecked against the DNA. TRBV21-1 is termed a pseudogene. CDR3 size: 15 residues. The CDR3 sequence: CASSPRDSTDYGYTF. DNA for the CDR3: TGTGCCAGCAGCCCTCGGGACAGCACGGACTATGGCTACACCTTC.

This chain uses TRBV5-1 with TRBJ2-1; 10 bases map to TRBD1. The J segment lost 9 bases and the V segment lost 3 bases, leaving 6 bases of the junction unmatched. In germline, CDR1 is SGHRS, CDR2 YFSETQ. The CDR3 is 14 residues long. For the CDR3, the DNA is TGCGCCAGCAGCTCGGGACAGGGGTCAGGTGAGCAGTTCTTC. Translating gives CASSSGQGSGEQFF.

This clone was counted once. The genes are TRBV2 and TRBJ1-2; 12 bases are a match to TRBD1. Per germline, CDR1 SNHLY and CDR2 FYNNEI. CDR3 length equals 17 residues. With 5 bases clipped from V and 2 bases from J, the junction kept 9 bases outside the gene matches. The CDR3 DNA sequence: TGTGCCAGCAGTCGCACCCGGGACAGGGGGCGAAACTATGGCTACACCTTC. Encoded protein: CASSRTRDRGRNYGYTF.

The V call is TRBV5-5, the J call TRBJ1-1; no firm D call. Trimming removed 2 bases from V and 7 bases from J, with 12 bases in between. Germline loops: CDR1 SGHKS, CDR2 YYEKEE (reference sequence). The CDR3 is made up of 13 amino acids. The CDR3 sequence: CASSLARTNEAFF. CDR3 DNA sequence: TGTGCCAGCAGCTTAGCCAGAACTAATGAAGCTTTCTTT.

The chain recombines TRBV19 with TRBJ1-2, with 8 bases matching TRBD1. This CDR3 comprises 15 residues. Trimming removed 5 bases from V and 2 bases from J; junction bases left unmatched: 7. From germline, CDR1 is LNHDA and CDR2 SQIVND (reference sequence). The CDR3, as DNA: TGTGCCAGTAGTGATAGGACAGGGTCAAACTATGGCTACACCTTC. Translating it yields CASSDRTGSNYGYTF. The full variable domain, in which reference TRBV19 and TRBJ1-2 provide the parts outside the CDR3, is DGGITQSPKYLFRKEGQNVTLSCEQNLNHDAMYWYRQDPGQGLRLIYYSQIVNDFQKGDIAEGYSVSREKKESFPLTVTSAQKNPTAFYLCASSDRTGSNYGYTFGSGTRLTVV.

This chain uses TRBV9 with TRBJ2-1, with 10 positions matching TRBD2. From germline, CDR1 is SGDLS and CDR2 YYNGEE. Germline trimming cut 0 bases from V and 7 bases from J; bases unmatched to any gene: 7. CDR3 size: 16 residues. The CDR3 DNA reads TGTGCCAGCAGCGTAGCGTGGGCTAGCGGGGGAAATGAGCAGTTCTTC. Translated, it gives CASSVAWASGGNEQFF.

This sequence joins TRBV5-4 and TRBJ2-5; 7 nucleotides align to TRBD2. This CDR3 spans 14 amino acids. CDR1 and CDR2 from the germline V gene are SGHNT and YYREEE (reference sequence). The V and J ends lost 4 bases and 7 bases, in that order; junction bases with no gene match: 10. The CDR3 sequence is CASSARTSAATQYF. CDR3 DNA sequence: TGTGCCAGCAGCGCCAGGACTAGTGCCGCGACCCAGTACTTC.

The rearrangement links TRBV2 to TRBJ1-2; the match to TRBD1 covers 7 bases. J gave up 4 bases and V 1 base, and 3 bases lay outside the gene matches. Germline CDR1 and CDR2: SNHLY and FYNNEI. This CDR3 has 14 residues. CDR3 DNA: TGTGCCAGCAGTGAAGGAGGGGGCTTCTATGGCTACACCTTC. Encoded protein: CASSEGGGFYGYTF.

The chain uses TRBV19 and TRBJ1-2; TRBD1 might be the D (6 bases). CDR3 length: 14 amino acids. Between the trimmed V and J ends, which lost 6 bases and 4 bases, there was a span of 15 bases. Germline values: CDR1 LNHDA, CDR2 SQIVND (reference sequence). CDR3 DNA sequence: TGTGCCAGTAGCGCACAGGGTCGGGTCTATGGCTACACCTTC. Residues: CASSAQGRVYGYTF.

This chain uses TRBV29-1 with TRBJ2-3; 12 nucleotides line up with TRBD2. The CDR3 covers 14 residues. V was pared by 5 bases and J by 1 base, with 1 base of the junction left unmatched. Germline-derived CDR1 and CDR2 are SQVTM and ANQGSEA. CDR3 in amino acids: CSVRLAGGTDTQYF. The CDR3 region has the DNA TGCAGCGTTAGACTAGCGGGGGGCACAGATACGCAGTATTTT.